This section outlines one T cell receptor (beta chain) sequence together with its context. Its antigen remains unknown. The treatment is: roughly 10-day PBMC culture with coronavirus spike peptide pools or control peptides (ViraFEST assay). The source of the sample is a study of vaccination and CD4 T cells after COVID-19. Sequence data for DNA of cultured CD4+ T cells were generated by the Oncomine TCR Beta short-read assay. TCRdb fed the PCR reads into MiXCR, producing one record per CDR3 protein. The repertoire has around 10,000 distinct CDR3 sequences, just over 55% of them found once; the top ten carry 31%. Between the trimmed V and J ends, which lost 11 bases and 3 bases, there was a span of 16 bases. This CDR3 has 14 amino acids. Germline V gene lookup returns CDR1 MNHEY and CDR2 SVGEGT.

The TCR originated in a human donor who had recovered from COVID-19. The sequenced sample consisted of CD4+ T cells from blood, cultured in vitro. The chain has TRBV6-2 or TRBV6-3 and TRBJ2-2; TRBD2 might be the D (6 bases). Here the CDR3 reads CAGSGGRDTGELFF. The CDR3 bases are TGTGCCGGCTCAGGAGGGCGGGACACCGGGGAGCTGTTTTTT.